Listed below are T cell receptor beta chains from one sample, sequenced in a study of T cells after yellow fever vaccination. A single record per CDR3 protein comes from TCRdb applying MiXCR to the 5' RACE reads. The sample shows about 320,000 distinct CDR3 sequences, roughly a tenth of them seen only once. The source material was CD4+ T cells sorted from PBMCs, sampled 45 days after the yellow fever booster vaccination. The receptors come from a man aged 18 to 30 who received the YFV17D yellow fever vaccine. CDR3s include the opening cysteine and the closing phenylalanine or tryptophan. A D gene is named only where the DNA matches it firmly. The size of a clone is reported for some rows only, either as once, few or many, or as a class for expanded clones.

TRBJ1-2,.,TRBV4-3,.,CASSQEKDGANYGYTF,TGCGCCAGCAGCCAAGAGAAGGACGGAGCTAACTATGGCTACACCTTC
TRBJ2-2,.,TRBV3-1,.,CASSRGAEAGTTGELFF,TGTGCCAGCAGCCGAGGCGCGGAGGCGGGGACCACCGGGGAGCTGTTTTTT
TRBJ1-6,few,TRBV5-1,.,CASSVGNSPLHF,TGCGCCAGCAGCGTAGGGAATTCACCCCTCCACTTT
TRBJ2-3,.,TRBV6-2/TRBV6-3,TRBD2,CASRLSGGGTDTQYF,TGTGCCAGCAGACTTAGCGGGGGGGGAACAGATACGCAGTATTTT
TRBJ2-1,.,TRBV4-2,TRBD2,CASSQAGGPLNEQFF,TGTGCCAGCAGCCAAGCGGGGGGGCCCCTCAATGAGCAGTTCTTC
TRBJ1-2,many,TRBV18,.,CASSPGQPYGYTF,TGTGCCAGCTCACCCGGGCAGCCCTATGGCTACACCTTC
TRBJ2-7,few,TRBV10-3,TRBD1,CAAGTGGEQYF,TGTGCCGCCGGGACAGGGGGCGAGCAGTACTTC
TRBJ1-1,few,TRBV20-1,.,CSVGGDGTEAFF,TGCAGTGTCGGGGGCGATGGCACTGAAGCTTTCTTT
TRBJ1-4,.,TRBV5-1,.,CASSFDSRVAEKLFF,TGCGCCAGCAGCTTTGACTCCCGAGTAGCCGAAAAACTGTTTTTT
TRBJ2-2,.,TRBV18,.,CASSPLGQTGELFF,TGTGCCAGCTCACCACTTGGACAGACCGGGGAGCTGTTTTTT
TRBJ2-5,few,TRBV20-1,.,CSARVRVSETQYF,TGCAGTGCTAGAGTGAGGGTTTCGGAGACCCAGTACTTC
TRBJ2-5,.,TRBV19,.,CASRLRRGHETQYF,TGTGCCAGTAGACTCCGACGGGGGCACGAGACCCAGTACTTC